This TCR beta chain is drawn from a study of T-cell memory formation after mild COVID-19. About the research overall: TCR clusters were mostly confined to one donor each. Study results and limitations: Researchers could not confirm that second-wave clones peaking on day 37 targeted SARS-CoV-2. CM and EM subsets held most contracting CD4+ clones; EMRA held CD8+ ones.

TCRdb re-analysed the 5' RACE reads in MiXCR, keeping a single row per CDR3 protein. The table lists approximately 300,000 distinct CDR3 sequences, about 16% of them singletons. Germline V gene data show CDR1 as SGHTA and CDR2 as FQGNSA. Trimming cost V 6 bases and J 1 base, with 9 bases left between them. This CDR3 contains 13 residues. The table lists this clonotype with a count of one. Its antigen is undetermined. The origin of this receptor is a man younger than 30 who had mild COVID-19 (a few samples of this study predate the infection). Cell type and time point are not known. This chain joins TRBV7-2 and TRBJ1-1; D remains unclear. The material sequenced was PBMCs or a T cell subset sorted from them (not recorded which). CDR3 loop: CASRQWGNTEAFF. CDR3 nucleotide sequence: TGTGCCAGCAGGCAGTGGGGGAACACTGAAGCTTTCTTT.